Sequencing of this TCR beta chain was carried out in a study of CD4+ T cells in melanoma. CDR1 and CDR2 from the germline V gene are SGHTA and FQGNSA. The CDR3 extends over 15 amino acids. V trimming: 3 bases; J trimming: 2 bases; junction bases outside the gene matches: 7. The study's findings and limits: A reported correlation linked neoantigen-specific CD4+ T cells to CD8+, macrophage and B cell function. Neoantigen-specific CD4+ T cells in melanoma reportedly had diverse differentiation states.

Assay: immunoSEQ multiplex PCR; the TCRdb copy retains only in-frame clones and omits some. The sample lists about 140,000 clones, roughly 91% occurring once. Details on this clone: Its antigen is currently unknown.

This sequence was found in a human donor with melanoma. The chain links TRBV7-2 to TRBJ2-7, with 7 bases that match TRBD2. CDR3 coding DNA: TGTGCCAGCAGCTTGTCTAGCGGCATCGCCTACGAGCAGTACTTC. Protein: CASSLSSGIAYEQYF.